One sample yielded the 21 T cell receptor beta chains listed below, sequenced in a study of shared clonotypes between healthy human individuals. Method: immunoSEQ multiplex PCR; TCRdb's copy keeps in-frame clones and lacks some. The repertoire consists of fewer than 1.8 million clones, with around 98.5% occurring once and the leading ten covering approximately 0.38%. The sequenced sample consisted of naive CD4+ T cells sorted from blood. Stated subset: CD45RA+ positively selected. The receptors derive from a young man in good health.

The chain couples TRBV5-1 to TRBJ2-1; D gene ambiguous. The CDR3 sequence is 14 residues long. Trimming removed 0 bases from V and 9 bases from J, with 13 bases in between. Germline lookup yields CDR1 SGHRS and CDR2 YFSETQ. CDR3 amino acids: CASSLGALEGEQFF. The CDR3 DNA sequence: TGCGCCAGCAGCTTGGGGGCCTTGGAAGGTGAGCAGTTCTTC. The full variable domain, its missing parts supplied by reference TRBV5-1 and TRBJ2-1, is KAGVTQTPRYLIKTRGQQVTLSCSPISGHRSVSWYQQTPGQGLQFLFEYFSETQRNKGNFPGRFSGRQFSNSRSEMNVSTLELGDSALYLCASSLGALEGEQFFGPGTRLTVL.

CDR3 bases: TGTGCCAGCAGCTTAACGATGGCAGGTTCAGGTACGCAGTATTTT. Its translation: CASSLTMAGSGTQYF. The chain links TRBV7-3 to TRBJ2-3; D is uncertain. Trimming shortened V by 0 bases and J by 8 bases, and 15 bases separated the two germline ends. Germline assignment: CDR1 SGHTA and CDR2 FQGTGA. The CDR3 sequence is 15 residues long.

The V call is TRBV10-1, the J call TRBJ2-1; tentatively, D is TRBD1 (5 bases). V was shortened by 6 bases and J by 2 bases, with 11 bases between the two germline ends. Germline V gene data show CDR1 as WNHNN and CDR2 as SYGVQD (reference sequence). This CDR3 has 14 amino acids. CDR3 bases: TGCGCCAGCAGGGACATTTTAACCTACAATGAGCAGTTCTTC. It specifies CASRDILTYNEQFF.

V is TRBV7-2 and J is TRBJ2-7; TRBD2 might be the D (7 bases). The CDR3 length is 15 residues. In germline, CDR1 is SGHTA, CDR2 FQGNSA. V lost 5 bases and J 0 bases, leaving 14 bases between the germline ends. The CDR3 sequence: CASSPRGGSSYEQYF. As DNA, the CDR3 is TGTGCCAGCAGCCCTCGCGGGGGCAGCTCCTACGAGCAGTACTTC.

The count of this clone is one. The chain joins TRBV27 to TRBJ2-7; TRBD2 matches 10 bases. Unmatched junction bases numbered 8, after V lost 5 bases and J lost 7 bases. Germline lookup yields CDR1 MNHEY and CDR2 SMNVEV (reference sequence). This CDR3 spans 14 amino acids. CDR3 DNA sequence: TGTGCCAGCAGTGCAGCGGGAGGGCCGGGTGAGCAGTACTTC. This translates into CASSAAGGPGEQYF.

The rearrangement links TRBV18 to TRBJ2-1, with 9 bases fitting TRBD2. Germline lookup yields CDR1 KGHSH and CDR2 LQKENI. CDR3 length: 15 residues. V dropped 0 bases and J dropped 8; count of bases not matched to a gene: 5. The DNA of the CDR3 is TGTGCCAGCTCACCACCTAGCGGGAGAGGATATGAGCAGTTCTTC. It translates to CASSPPSGRGYEQFF.

V is TRBV11-2 and J is TRBJ2-7; D is unclear. CDR3 length: 12 amino acids. The V and J ends lost 3 bases and 6 bases respectively, with 9 bases between them. Germline CDR1 reads SGHAT; CDR2 reads FQNNGV. This chain's CDR3 is CASSLRFPEQYF. CDR3 nucleotides: TGTGCCAGCAGCTTGAGGTTTCCCGAGCAGTACTTC.

Points on this clone: The same CDR3 can be traced to other DNA sequences in this sample. V gene TRBV5-4 combines with J gene TRBJ2-5, with TRBD2 matching over 11 bases. Germline CDR1 is SGHNT and CDR2 is YYREEE (reference sequence). Trimming removed 1 base from V and 1 base from J; junction bases left unmatched: 3. The CDR3 spans 16 residues. The CDR3 DNA follows: TGTGCCAGCAGCTTGCGGCTAGCGGGAGGCCAAGAGACCCAGTACTTC. Translating gives CASSLRLAGGQETQYF.

The rearrangement joins TRBV6-5 to TRBJ2-7; D not resolved. The germline CDR1 and CDR2 sequences are MNHEY and SVGAGI. V shed 2 bases and J shed 4 bases, with 3 bases lying between them. The CDR3 is 11 residues long. The CDR3 region is CASSYEYEQYF. Written as DNA, the CDR3 is TGTGCCAGCAGTTACGAGTACGAGCAGTACTTC.

The genes are TRBV5-4 and TRBJ2-3, with 10 positions matching TRBD2. Germline V gives CDR1 SGHNT, CDR2 YYREEE (reference sequence). J was trimmed by 11 bases and V by 4 bases; bases with no gene match: 16. The CDR3 consists of 16 residues. The CDR3 here is CASSQGLAETSRGQYF. The CDR3 DNA reads as TGTGCCAGCAGCCAAGGACTAGCGGAGACTTCCCGGGGGCAGTATTTT.

This rearrangement joins TRBV10-3 to TRBJ2-7; 8 nucleotides line up with TRBD1. The CDR3 covers 15 residues. With V trimmed by 7 bases and J by 0 bases, 8 bases remained unmatched. Germline V lookup: CDR1 ENHRY, CDR2 SYGVKD. CDR3 loop: CAITFGQGSSYEQYF. The CDR3 DNA follows: TGTGCCATCACATTCGGACAGGGAAGCTCCTACGAGCAGTACTTC.

The CDR3 DNA reads TGTGCCAGCACCCAGCGGACTCCGAAGTCCTACGAGCAGTACTTC. Its translation: CASTQRTPKSYEQYF. The chain has TRBV28 and TRBJ2-7; TRBD2 might be the D (5 bases). The CDR3 contains 15 residues. The V and J ends lost 7 bases and 1 base respectively, with 17 bases between them. The germline gives CDR1 MDHEN, CDR2 SYDVKM. Full variable domain (outside the CDR3, taken from reference TRBV28 and TRBJ2-7): DVKVTQSSRYLVKRTGEKVFLECVQDMDHENMFWYRQDPGLGLRLIYFSYDVKMKEKGDIPEGYSVSREKKERFSLILESASTNQTSMYLCASTQRTPKSYEQYFGPGTRLTVT.

A remark on this clone: Other DNA sequences from this sample encode an identical CDR3 as well. This chain links TRBV5-1 with TRBJ2-7, with D possibly matching TRBD2 (5 bases). The germline V gene has CDR1 SGHRS and CDR2 YFSETQ. Trimming left V 4 bases short and J 0 bases short, with 8 bases between. The CDR3 totals 13 residues. The CDR3 spells CASSPGSSYEQYF. As DNA, the CDR3 is TGCGCCAGCAGCCCGGGAAGCTCCTACGAGCAGTACTTC.

This sequence joins TRBV15 and TRBJ2-7; 10 nucleotides agree with TRBD1. The V segment lost 3 bases and the J segment 6 bases; nucleotides outside the gene matches: 8. Germline CDR1 reads LNHNV; CDR2 reads YYDKDF (reference sequence). The CDR3 loop spans 15 amino acids. The CDR3 DNA reads as TGTGCCACCAGCAGCCGGGACAGGGGTCCGGTCGAGCAGTACTTC. Translating it yields CATSSRDRGPVEQYF.

V gene TRBV11-2 combines with J gene TRBJ2-5; 7 bases match TRBD2. Trimming cost V 5 bases and J 4 bases; bases outside gene matches: 13. The CDR3 runs 16 residues. Germline loops: CDR1 SGHAT, CDR2 FQNNGV. In DNA form, the CDR3 reads TGTGCCAGCAGCCGCGGGCCCGCCTCGGGGGGAGAGACCCAGTACTTC. Translation: CASSRGPASGGETQYF.

V is TRBV16 and J is TRBJ1-2; perhaps TRBD1 as D (5 bases). CDR1 KGHSY and CDR2 FQNENV come from the germline V gene. With 0 bases removed from V and 6 bases from J, the gap between germline ends came to 11 bases. This CDR3 has 14 residues. This CDR3 reads CASSQSGEGNGYTF. CDR3 bases: TGTGCCAGCAGCCAATCGGGGGAGGGCAATGGCTACACCTTC.

This chain connects TRBV9 to TRBJ2-3; 8 nucleotides line up with TRBD2. CDR1 SGDLS and CDR2 YYNGEE come from the germline V gene. With V trimmed by 5 bases and J by 2 bases, 10 bases remained unmatched. There are 16 residues in the CDR3. For the CDR3, the DNA is TGTGCCAGCAGTATGCGAAGCGGGAGTTCCACAGATACGCAGTATTTT. Protein product: CASSMRSGSSTDTQYF.

The chain links TRBV4-2 to TRBJ2-1; no clear D gene. V was clipped by 4 bases and J by 8 bases, with 21 bases between them. The CDR3 length is 16 residues. Germline CDR1 reads LGHNA; CDR2 reads YNFKEQ. The CDR3, as DNA: TGTGCCAGCAGCCGAATCCGGGCCAGGAGCCCCGATGAGCAGTTCTTC. Encoded protein: CASSRIRARSPDEQFF.

The rearrangement links TRBV5-1 to TRBJ2-3; D gene unclear. There are 16 residues in the CDR3. Trimming pared 0 bases from V and 5 bases from J, leaving 16 bases between. Germline loops: CDR1 SGHRS, CDR2 YFSETQ. CDR3 region: CASSLDVYPLRDTQYF. DNA of the CDR3: TGCGCCAGCAGCTTGGATGTCTACCCTCTGAGAGATACGCAGTATTTT.

The chain joins TRBV6-5 to TRBJ2-7, with D possibly TRBD1 on 5 matching bases. Per germline, CDR1 MNHEY and CDR2 SVGAGI. Trimming pared 2 bases from V and 0 bases from J, leaving 8 bases between. CDR3 size: 14 residues. The CDR3 loop reads CASSYAGHSYEQYF. The CDR3 bases are TGTGCCAGCAGTTACGCCGGACACTCCTACGAGCAGTACTTC.

V is TRBV5-1 and J is TRBJ1-5; D unresolved. CDR1 and CDR2 from the germline V gene are SGHRS and YFSETQ. The CDR3 is 16 amino acids. V was trimmed by 4 bases and J by 3 bases, leaving 17 bases between them. CDR3 loop: CASSLGFPGDNQPQHF. CDR3 sequence (DNA): TGCGCCAGCAGCCTCGGGTTCCCGGGCGACAATCAGCCCCAGCATTTT.